This TCR beta chain was observed in a study of cytomegalovirus exposure and HLA in healthy donors. Study information: An earlier analysis identified 117 million unique TCR beta sequences in some 180 million T cells. Study outcomes and limitations: Sequencing likely produced, as an artifact, a cluster of highly shared sequence variants. Several top significant clusters appeared, in a later analysis, to be linked to common viral pathogens.

CDR1 and CDR2 from the germline V gene are MNHEY and SVGAGI. V lost 6 bases to trimming and J lost 3 bases; unmatched junction nucleotides: 3. CDR3 size: 15 residues. Concerning this clone itself: Its antigen is still unknown.

13 Jbeta primers and 60 Vbeta primers were used for the PCR. Profiling relied on immunoSEQ multiplex PCR, and the TCRdb table lists in-frame clones only, not all of them. The repertoire holds tens of thousands of clones, with roughly 84% as singletons. The chain carries TRBV6-5 and TRBJ2-3, with 13 bases fitting TRBD2. Sequenced input: PBMCs. This TCR derives from a man aged 25 to 40 in good health and CMV-seronegative. The CDR3 bases are TGTGCCAGCAGACCACTAGCGGGGGGGACAGATACGCAGTATTTT. Translation: CASRPLAGGTDTQYF.